The entry that follows covers one T cell receptor (beta chain) sequence. Its cognate antigen is unknown. A second PCR, run for about 6 to 11 cycles, used a sample-barcoded 5' primer plus a J-beta primer mix. Tags on each cDNA molecule came from a template-switch adaptor with 12 random nucleotides. TCRdb reprocessed the 5' RACE reads via MiXCR and lists one record per CDR3 protein. Altogether about 1.6 million distinct CDR3 sequences are present, about 31% being singletons, with the ten largest covering 10% to 12%. The CDR3 sequence is 14 residues long. Germline V gene lookup returns CDR1 LNHNV and CDR2 YYDKDF (reference sequence). Trimming removed 6 bases from V and 1 base from J, with 12 bases in between. These data are taken from a study of blood T cells in healthy people across ages. Whole-study results and caveats: Fewer expanded clones and more diversity marked long-lived versus aged donors.

The genes are TRBV15 and TRBJ2-5; D is undetermined. The specimen sequenced was blood. The TCR originated in a woman aged 25-40 years in good health. CDR3 sequence: CATRFRTTQETQYF. CDR3 bases: TGTGCCACCAGGTTTCGTACAACCCAAGAGACCCAGTACTTC. Filled out from reference TRBV15 and TRBJ2-5, the complete variable domain reads DAMVIQNPRYQVTQFGKPVTLSCSQTLNHNVMYWYQQKSSQAPKLLFHYYDKDFNNEADTPDNFQSRRPNTSFCFLDIRSPGLGDTAMYLCATRFRTTQETQYFGPGTRLLVL.